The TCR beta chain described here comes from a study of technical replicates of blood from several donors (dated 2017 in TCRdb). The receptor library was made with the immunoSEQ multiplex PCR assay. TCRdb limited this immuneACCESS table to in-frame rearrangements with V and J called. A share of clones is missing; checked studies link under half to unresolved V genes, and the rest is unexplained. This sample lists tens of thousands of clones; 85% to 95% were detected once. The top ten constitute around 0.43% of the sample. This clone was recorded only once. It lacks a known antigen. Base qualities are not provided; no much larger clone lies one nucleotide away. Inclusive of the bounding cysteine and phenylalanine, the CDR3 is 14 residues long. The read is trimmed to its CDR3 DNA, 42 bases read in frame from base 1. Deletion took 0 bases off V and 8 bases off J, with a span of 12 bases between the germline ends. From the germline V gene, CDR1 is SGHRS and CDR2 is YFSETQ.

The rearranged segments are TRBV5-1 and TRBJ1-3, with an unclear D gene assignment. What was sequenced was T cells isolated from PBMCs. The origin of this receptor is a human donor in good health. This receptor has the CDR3 CASSLDPYRDTIYF. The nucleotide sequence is TGCGCCAGCAGCTTGGACCCATATCGGGACACCATATATTTT.